This T cell receptor beta chain emerged from a study of Graves' ophthalmopathy and Graves' hyperthyroidism. Study-wide background: There was a collection of peripheral blood at initial diagnosis, before any treatment.

This clonotype was observed a single time. The antigen remains unidentified. Study-wide points: Blood was where most expanded thyroid clonotypes above 0.001 frequency also turned up.

Diagnosis used clinical symptoms, serum thyroxine, TRAb, thyroid ultrasound and orbital computed tomography. This CDR3 spans 14 amino acids. CDR1 is LNHDA and CDR2 is SQIVND in the germline V gene (reference sequence). Trimming left V 6 bases short and J 1 base short, with 12 bases between. Amplification targeted the TCR beta CDR3 regions, with RNA transcripts as the source material. HTBI primers were employed in first-round RT-PCR, then a second-round multiplex PCR followed. TCRdb analysed the multiplex PCR reads with MiXCR anew, one entry per CDR3 protein. The table includes about 420,000 distinct CDR3 sequences, roughly 21% detected once.

Sequencing used peripheral blood. This sequence originates from a young woman with stable Graves' hyperthyroidism. The genes are TRBV19 and TRBJ1-1; D not resolved. The CDR3 is CASSLHRKNTEAFF. The CDR3 nucleotides are TGTGCCAGTAGCCTACACCGAAAGAACACTGAAGCTTTCTTT.